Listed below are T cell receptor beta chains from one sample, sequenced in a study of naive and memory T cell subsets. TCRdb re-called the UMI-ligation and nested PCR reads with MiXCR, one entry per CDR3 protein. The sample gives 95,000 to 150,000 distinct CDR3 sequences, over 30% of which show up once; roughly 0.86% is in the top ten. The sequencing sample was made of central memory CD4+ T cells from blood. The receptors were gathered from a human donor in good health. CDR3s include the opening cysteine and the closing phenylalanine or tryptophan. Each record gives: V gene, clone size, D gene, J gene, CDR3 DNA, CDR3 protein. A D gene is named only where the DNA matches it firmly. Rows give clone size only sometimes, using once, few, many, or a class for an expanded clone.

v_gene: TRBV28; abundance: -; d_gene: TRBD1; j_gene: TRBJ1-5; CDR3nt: TGTGCCAGCAGTCGGCAGAGGGGGCGGGATCAGCCCCAGCATTTT; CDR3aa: CASSRQRGRDQPQHF
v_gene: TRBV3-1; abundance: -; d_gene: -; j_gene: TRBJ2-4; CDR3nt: TGTGCCAGCACCCTGTCCTTACTGGGGAACATTCAGTACTTC; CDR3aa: CASTLSLLGNIQYF
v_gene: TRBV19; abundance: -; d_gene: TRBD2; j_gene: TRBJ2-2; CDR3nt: TGTGCCAGTAGATCAAGGTGGGGGGGCACCGGGGAGCTGTTTTTT; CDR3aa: CASRSRWGGTGELFF
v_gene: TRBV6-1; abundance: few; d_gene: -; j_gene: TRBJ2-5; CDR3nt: TGTGCCAGCAGTGACCCCCGGAGGACCCAGTACTTC; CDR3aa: CASSDPRRTQYF
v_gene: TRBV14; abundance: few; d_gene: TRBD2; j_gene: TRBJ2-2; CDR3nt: TGTGCCAGCAGCTACGGGACTAGCCTAGTCGGGGAGCTGTTTTTT; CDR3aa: CASSYGTSLVGELFF
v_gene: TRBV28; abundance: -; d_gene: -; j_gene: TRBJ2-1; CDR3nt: TGTGCCAGCAGTTCTGCGAATACCTACAATGAGCAGTTCTTC; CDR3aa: CASSSANTYNEQFF
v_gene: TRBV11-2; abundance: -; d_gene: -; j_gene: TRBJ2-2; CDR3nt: TGTGCCAGCAGCCGAAACAGCCAGGGTGCGAACACCGGGGAGCTGTTTTTT; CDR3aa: CASSRNSQGANTGELFF
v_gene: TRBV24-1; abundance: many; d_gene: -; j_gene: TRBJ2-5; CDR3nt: TGTGCCACCAGTGATGGTGGGCTAGGGAAACAAGAGACCCAGTACTTC; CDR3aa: CATSDGGLGKQETQYF
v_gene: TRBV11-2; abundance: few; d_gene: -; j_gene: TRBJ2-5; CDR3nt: TGTGCCAGCAGCTTAGGCCAGGGTGGAGGGGAGACCCAGTACTTC; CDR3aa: CASSLGQGGGETQYF
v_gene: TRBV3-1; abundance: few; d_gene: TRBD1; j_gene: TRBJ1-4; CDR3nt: TGTGCCAGCAGCCTCCGGACAGGCCTACATAATGAAAAACTGTTTTTT; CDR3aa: CASSLRTGLHNEKLFF
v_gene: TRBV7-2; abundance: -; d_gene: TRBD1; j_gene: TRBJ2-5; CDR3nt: TGTGCCAGCAGCTTAGGATACAGGGGAGAGACCCAGTACTTC; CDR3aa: CASSLGYRGETQYF
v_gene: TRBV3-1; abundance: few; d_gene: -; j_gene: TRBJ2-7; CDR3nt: TGTGCCAGCAGCTTACGAGCCTACGAGCAGTACTTC; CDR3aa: CASSLRAYEQYF
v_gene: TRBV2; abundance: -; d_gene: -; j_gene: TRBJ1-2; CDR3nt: TGTGCCAGCCGTTCTTCCGGGGCCTATGGCTACACCTTC; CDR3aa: CASRSSGAYGYTF
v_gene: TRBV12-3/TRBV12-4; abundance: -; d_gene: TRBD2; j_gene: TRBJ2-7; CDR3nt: TGTGCCAGCAGTTTAGAACTAGCGGGAGAGAATTACGAGCAGTACTTC; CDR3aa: CASSLELAGENYEQYF
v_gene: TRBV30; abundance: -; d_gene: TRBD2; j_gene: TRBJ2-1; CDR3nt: TGTGCCTGGAGTGTACCGCTAGGCGGGAGGTTCTACAATGAGCAGTTCTTC; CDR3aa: CAWSVPLGGRFYNEQFF
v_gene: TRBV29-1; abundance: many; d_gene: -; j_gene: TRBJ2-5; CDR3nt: TGCAGCGTTGCCGTAGGGACGTACCAAGAGACCCAGTACTTC; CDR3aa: CSVAVGTYQETQYF
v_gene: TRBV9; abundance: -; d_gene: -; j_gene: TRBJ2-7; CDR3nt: TGTGCCAGCAGCGCCGTACAGAGCTCCTACGAGCAGTACTTC; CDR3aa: CASSAVQSSYEQYF
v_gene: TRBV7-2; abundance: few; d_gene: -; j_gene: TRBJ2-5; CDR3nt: TGTGCCAGCAGCTTAGGTCTAGCAGAGACCCAGTACTTC; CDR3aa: CASSLGLAETQYF
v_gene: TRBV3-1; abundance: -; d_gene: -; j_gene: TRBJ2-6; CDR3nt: TGTGCCAGCAGCCATAATAGAGGGGCCAACGTCCTGACTTTC; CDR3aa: CASSHNRGANVLTF
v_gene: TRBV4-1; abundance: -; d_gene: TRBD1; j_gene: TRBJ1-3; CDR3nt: TGCGCCAGCAGCCACGGACCCAGGGACAGCTATGGAAACACCATATATTTT; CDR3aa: CASSHGPRDSYGNTIYF
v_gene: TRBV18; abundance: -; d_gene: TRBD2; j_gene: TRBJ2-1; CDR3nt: TGTGCCAGCTCACCTTTTTCTAGCGGGAGGTTTGATGAGCAGTTCTTC; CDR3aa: CASSPFSSGRFDEQFF
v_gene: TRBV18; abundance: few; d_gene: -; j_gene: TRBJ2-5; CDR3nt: TGTGCCAGCTCACCACGATCGGAGACCCAGTACTTC; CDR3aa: CASSPRSETQYF
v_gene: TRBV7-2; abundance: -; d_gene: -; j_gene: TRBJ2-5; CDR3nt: TGTGCCAGCAGCTCAGGGGGGACTAGAGGTTTCGCCGAGACCCAGTACTTC; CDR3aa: CASSSGGTRGFAETQYF
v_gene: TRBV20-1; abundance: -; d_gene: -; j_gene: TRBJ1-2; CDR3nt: TGCAACGGAGAAACGCGGTCTGGCTACACCTTC; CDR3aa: CNGETRSGYTF
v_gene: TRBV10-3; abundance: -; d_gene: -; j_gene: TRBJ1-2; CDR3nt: TGTGCCATCAGTCCTAGAGAAGGACGGGGGAGGTACTATGGCTACACCTTC; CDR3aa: CAISPREGRGRYYGYTF
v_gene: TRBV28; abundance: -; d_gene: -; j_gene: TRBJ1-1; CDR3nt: TGTGCCAGCAGTCACAAAGGGACTTTCTTT; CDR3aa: CASSHKGTFF
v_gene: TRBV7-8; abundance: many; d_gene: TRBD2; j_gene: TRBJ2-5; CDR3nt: TGTGCCAGCAGCAGGAGGGGACTAGCGGGAGAACCAGAGACCCAGTACTTC; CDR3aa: CASSRRGLAGEPETQYF
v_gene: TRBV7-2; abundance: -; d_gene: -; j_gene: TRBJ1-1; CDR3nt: TGTGCCACCCGGCAGAGCACTGAAGCTTTCTTT; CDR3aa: CATRQSTEAFF
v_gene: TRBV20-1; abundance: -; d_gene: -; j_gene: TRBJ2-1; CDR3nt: TGCAGTGCTCGGGGGCGTCGGGAGCGCTCCTACAATGAGCAGTTCTTC; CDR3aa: CSARGRRERSYNEQFF
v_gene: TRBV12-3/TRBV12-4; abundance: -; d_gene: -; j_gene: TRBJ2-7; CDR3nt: TGTGCCAGCACCTCCGGGATCCGTGGCGAGCAGTACTTC; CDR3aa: CASTSGIRGEQYF
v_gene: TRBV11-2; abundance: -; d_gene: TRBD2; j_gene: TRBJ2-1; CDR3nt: TGTGCCAGCAGCCACGCCAGGTCAGCGGGATCAGTCTACAATGAGCAGTTCTTC; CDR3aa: CASSHARSAGSVYNEQFF
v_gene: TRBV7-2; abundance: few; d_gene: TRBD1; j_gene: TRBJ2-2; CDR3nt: TGTGCCAGCAGATCTTTACAGGGGGTTGTAGCCGGGGAGCTGTTTTTT; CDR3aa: CASRSLQGVVAGELFF
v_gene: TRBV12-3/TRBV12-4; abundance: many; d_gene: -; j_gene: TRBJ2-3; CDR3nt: TGTGCCAGCAGCCCGTCAGGGACCAACACAGATACGCAGTATTTT; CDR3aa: CASSPSGTNTDTQYF
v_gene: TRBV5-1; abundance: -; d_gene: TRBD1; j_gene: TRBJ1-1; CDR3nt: TGCGCCAGCAGCGAGGGACAGCCGAACACTGAAGCTTTCTTT; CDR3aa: CASSEGQPNTEAFF
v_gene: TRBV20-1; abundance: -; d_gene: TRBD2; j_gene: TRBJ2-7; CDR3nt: TGCAGTGCTCAGGGGACTAGCCGCTCCGAGCAGTACTTC; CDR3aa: CSAQGTSRSEQYF
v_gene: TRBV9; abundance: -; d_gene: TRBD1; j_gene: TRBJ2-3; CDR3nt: TGTGCCAGCAGCGCGCGTACAGGGGGTTGGTCAGATACGCAGTATTTT; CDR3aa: CASSARTGGWSDTQYF
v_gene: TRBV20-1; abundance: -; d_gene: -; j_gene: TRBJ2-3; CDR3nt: TGCAGTGCTAGCGGGAGACACACAGATACGCAGTATTTT; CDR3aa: CSASGRHTDTQYF
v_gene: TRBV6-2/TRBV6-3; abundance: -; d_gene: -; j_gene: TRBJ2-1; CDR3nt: TGTGCCAGCAGTGTACTCGGTTCAGGGACGAACAATGAGCAGTTCTTC; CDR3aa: CASSVLGSGTNNEQFF
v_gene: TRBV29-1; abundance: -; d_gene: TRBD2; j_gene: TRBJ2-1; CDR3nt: TGCAGCGTTGACGGGAGGGCCTTTCTCTACAATGAGCAGTTCTTC; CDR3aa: CSVDGRAFLYNEQFF
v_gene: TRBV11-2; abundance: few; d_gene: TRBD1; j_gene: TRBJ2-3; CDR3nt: TGTGCCAGCAGCACCAAGACAGGGATTAATCTTAATACGCAGTATTTT; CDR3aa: CASSTKTGINLNTQYF
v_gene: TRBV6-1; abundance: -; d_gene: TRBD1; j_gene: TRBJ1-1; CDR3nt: TGTGCCAGCAGTGAAGCGACAGGGGCCATGAACACTGAAGCTTTCTTT; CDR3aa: CASSEATGAMNTEAFF
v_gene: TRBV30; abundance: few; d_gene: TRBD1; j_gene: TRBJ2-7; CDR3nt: TGTGCCTGGAGCCCCCTAGTGCTGGACAGGGAGAACGAGCAGTACTTC; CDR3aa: CAWSPLVLDRENEQYF
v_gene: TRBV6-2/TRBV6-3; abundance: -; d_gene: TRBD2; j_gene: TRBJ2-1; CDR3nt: TGTGCCAGCAGGGATAGCGGGAGGGCTAAGCATGAGCAGTTCTTC; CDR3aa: CASRDSGRAKHEQFF
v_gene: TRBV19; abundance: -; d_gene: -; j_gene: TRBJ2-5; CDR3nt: TGTGCCAGTAGTACCGGGACCAGGGGGACCCAGTACTTC; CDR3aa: CASSTGTRGTQYF
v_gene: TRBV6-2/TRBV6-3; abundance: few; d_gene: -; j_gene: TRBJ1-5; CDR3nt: TGTGCCAGCAGTTACCTTCAGGGGTCGGGTCAGCCCCAGCATTTT; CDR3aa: CASSYLQGSGQPQHF
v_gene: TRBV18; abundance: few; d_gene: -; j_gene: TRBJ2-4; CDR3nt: TGTGCCAGCTCACCTGTATCCGGAACGATGGGCATTCAGTACTTC; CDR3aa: CASSPVSGTMGIQYF
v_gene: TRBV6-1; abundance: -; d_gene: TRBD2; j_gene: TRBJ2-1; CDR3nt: TGTGCCAGCAGGAGCCTAGCGGGCATCTCCTACAATGAGCAGTTCTTC; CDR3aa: CASRSLAGISYNEQFF
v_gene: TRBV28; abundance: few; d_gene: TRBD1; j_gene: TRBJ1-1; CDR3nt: TGTGCCAGCAGTCCGCTACAGGGGGGGAACACTGAAGCTTTCTTT; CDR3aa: CASSPLQGGNTEAFF
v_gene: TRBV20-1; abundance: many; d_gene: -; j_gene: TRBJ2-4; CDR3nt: TGCAGTGCTAGCGGGCGCTCTGAACTAGCCAAAAACATTCAGTACTTC; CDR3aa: CSASGRSELAKNIQYF
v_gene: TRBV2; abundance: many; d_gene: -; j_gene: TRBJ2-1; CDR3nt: TGTGCCAGCAGTGAGTTAGGGGGCAATGAGCAGTTCTTC; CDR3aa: CASSELGGNEQFF
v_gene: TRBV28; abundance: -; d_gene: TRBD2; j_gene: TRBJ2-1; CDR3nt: TGTGCCAGCACCCCGGGAGGGCCTGCCTACAATGAGCAGTTCTTC; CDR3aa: CASTPGGPAYNEQFF
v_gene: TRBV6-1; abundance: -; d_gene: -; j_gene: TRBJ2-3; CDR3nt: TGTGCCAGCAGTGAACAGGCGGGGACGCGCACAGATACGCAGTATTTT; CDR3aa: CASSEQAGTRTDTQYF
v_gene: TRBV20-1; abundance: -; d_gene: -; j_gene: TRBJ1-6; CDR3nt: TGCAGTGCTGCTACAGGGTTCAATAATTCACCCCTCCACTTT; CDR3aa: CSAATGFNNSPLHF
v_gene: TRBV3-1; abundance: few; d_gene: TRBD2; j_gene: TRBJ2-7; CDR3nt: TGTGCCAGCAGCGGACGGACTAGCGTAACCTACGAGCAGTACTTC; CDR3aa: CASSGRTSVTYEQYF
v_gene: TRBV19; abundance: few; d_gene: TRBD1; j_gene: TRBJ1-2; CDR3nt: TGTGCCAGTAGTACGTACCGGGACAGCTATGGCTACACCTTC; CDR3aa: CASSTYRDSYGYTF
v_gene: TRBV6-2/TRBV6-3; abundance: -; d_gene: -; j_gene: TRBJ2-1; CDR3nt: TGTGCCAGCAGTTACTCCGCTGTGATCCAGTTCTTC; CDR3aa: CASSYSAVIQFF
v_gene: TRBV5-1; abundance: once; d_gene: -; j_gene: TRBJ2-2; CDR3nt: TGCGCCAGCAGCTTGGACGGGGGCCCCGGGGAGCTGTTTTTT; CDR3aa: CASSLDGGPGELFF
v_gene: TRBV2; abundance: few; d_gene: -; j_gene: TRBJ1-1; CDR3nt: TGTGCCAGCAGTGACAGGTCGATGGGGAACACTGAAGCTTTCTTT; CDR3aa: CASSDRSMGNTEAFF
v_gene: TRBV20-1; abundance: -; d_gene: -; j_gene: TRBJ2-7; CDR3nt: TGCAGTGCTACCTTCGACAGGATCTACGAGCAGTACTTC; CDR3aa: CSATFDRIYEQYF
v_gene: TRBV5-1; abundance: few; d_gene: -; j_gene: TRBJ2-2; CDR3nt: TGCGCCAGCAGCTTGGACGCTAGTCGAACCGGGGAGCTGTTTTTT; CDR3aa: CASSLDASRTGELFF